The sequence of this TCR beta chain was determined in a study of Ad26.COV2.S vaccination and SARS-CoV-2 variants. Whole-study context: Donor allocation was to the COV1001 Ad26.COV2.S trial arm. Recipients of Ad26.COV2.S got it intramuscularly, once or twice 56 days apart.

Deletions cut 2 bases from V and 1 base from J, with 12 bases between. Germline V CDR1 and CDR2: SGHVT, SQSDAQ. This CDR3 has 15 residues. The treatment: 19 received Ad26.COV2.S at low or high dose, single or two shots; about 5 received placebo; per-sample allocation not given. Specimens were obtained on day 63 following the first vaccine or placebo injection. A Boston adult aged 18-55 years was the donor. Wuhan-strain spike was delivered by a replication-incompetent Ad26 vector. Repertoires were generated with immunoSEQ multiplex PCR, while TCRdb's copy carries only in-frame clones and drops some. The sample shows around 450,000 clones, roughly 90% of them seen only once.

The genes are TRBV7-4 and TRBJ2-7; a weak D match, TRBD1 (5 bases). The sequences come from peripheral blood, collected in a trial of Ad26.COV2.S vaccine versus placebo. The clonotype was recovered from a person between 18 and 65 years old who received the Ad26.COV2.S COVID-19 vaccine or a placebo. CDR3 sequence (DNA): TGTGCCAGCAGCTTACAAGGGGTGGGATCCTACGAGCAGTACTTC. Translating gives CASSLQGVGSYEQYF.